The 7 T cell receptor beta chains presented below share a single source sample, sequenced in a study of blood T cells in healthy people across ages. A second PCR of 7 to 11 cycles used a sample-barcoded 5' primer and a J-beta primer mix. TCRdb analysed the 5' RACE reads with MiXCR anew, one entry per CDR3 protein. There are more than 750,000 distinct CDR3 sequences in the sample; about 28% occur only once, and 10% lies in the top ten. This sample also appeared in a second study, on T cells of mothers and their children.

The source material was blood. These TCRs come from a woman aged 35 to 49 in good health.

This clonotype was seen a handful of times. V gene TRBV6-4 combines with J gene TRBJ2-1; maybe TRBD1 (5 bases). CDR1 and CDR2 (germline): MRHNA, SNTAGT. The CDR3 length is 15 residues. Between the trimmed V and J ends, which lost 3 bases and 0 bases, there was a span of 9 bases. CDR3 bases: TGTGCCAGCAGTGAATCAGGGCTCTCCTACAATGAGCAGTTCTTC. This sequence encodes CASSESGLSYNEQFF.

Notes on this clonotype: The junction and the germline gene differ at one end; a read error may be behind it. CDR3: CAGSLGQFYGYTF. The CDR3 nucleotides are TGTGCCGGCAGTCTTGGACAATTCTATGGCTACACCTTC. The rearrangement links TRBV28 to TRBJ1-2; possibly TRBD1 for D (5 bases). Germline CDR1 reads MDHEN; CDR2 reads SYDVKM. The CDR3 length is 13 residues.

Ten or more counts support this clonotype. DNA for the CDR3: TGCAGTGCTAGCCGCGGTCCCGCGGAGCAGTACTTC. It yields the protein CSASRGPAEQYF. V gene TRBV20-1 combines with J gene TRBJ2-7; D unclear. The V and J ends lost 3 bases and 7 bases respectively, with 13 bases between them. The CDR3 length is 12 residues. Per the germline V gene, CDR1 is DFQATT and CDR2 is SNEGSKA (reference sequence).

For this clonotype: The junction departs from the called germline gene at one end, perhaps through a read error. The chain combines TRBV18 with TRBJ2-4; 9 bases fit TRBD1. Germline CDR1 is KGHSH and CDR2 is LQKENI. The CDR3 sequence is 15 residues long. CDR3 bases: TGTGCCAGCTCATCTCTGACAGGGGGGAAGAACATTCGGTACTTC. Protein sequence: CASSSLTGGKNIRYF.

The chain carries TRBV28 and TRBJ2-1; a possible D gene is TRBD1 (6 bases). V lost 3 bases, J lost 11 bases, and 20 bases lay in between. The CDR3 sequence is 15 residues long. Germline V lookup: CDR1 MDHEN, CDR2 SYDVKM. The CDR3, as DNA: TGTGCCAGCAGTTTCCACACCCCAGGGGAATTTCAGCAGTTCTTC. It is translated as CASSFHTPGEFQQFF.

This clonotype was detected a few times. The chain joins TRBV9 to TRBJ2-1; perhaps TRBD2 as D (6 bases). Trimming shortened V by 0 bases and J by 8 bases, and 18 bases separated the two germline ends. CDR1 is SGDLS and CDR2 is YYNGEE in the germline V gene. The CDR3 is 16 amino acids. DNA of the CDR3: TGTGCCAGCAGCGTAGTTTCCGCGGGGTTGATCGATGAGCAGTTCTTC. This gives the protein CASSVVSAGLIDEQFF. Full variable domain (rest looked up from reference TRBV9 and TRBJ2-1): DSGVTQTPKHLITATGQRVTLRCSPRSGDLSVYWYQQSLDQGLQFLIQYYNGEERAKGNILERFSAQQFPDLHSELNLSSLELGDSALYFCASSVVSAGLIDEQFFGPGTRLTVL.

This clonotype came up once. The chain has TRBV10-3 and TRBJ2-5, with a tentative D call TRBD2 (6 bases). Trimming left V 9 bases short and J 11 bases short, with 31 bases between. Germline lookup yields CDR1 ENHRY and CDR2 SYGVKD. The CDR3 runs 16 residues. CDR3 nucleotides: TGTGCCATTAGTTCATACACGGGGGTTGCCTACAATGAGCAGTACTTC. Protein sequence: CAISSYTGVAYNEQYF.